This T cell receptor beta chain was identified during a study of cytomegalovirus exposure and HLA in healthy donors. With respect to this clone: As yet, its antigen is unknown.

Study-wide findings and caveats: In a later analysis, a missense DCLRE1C variant was linked to TCR beta V- and J-gene trimming. The study flagged about 150 TCR beta chains as cytomegalovirus-associated.

Germline values: CDR1 SGHRS, CDR2 YFSETQ. The V segment lost 1 base and the J segment 8 bases; nucleotides outside the gene matches: 6. The CDR3 has 15 residues. A multiplex PCR was run with 60 Vbeta primers and 13 Jbeta primers. Assay: immunoSEQ multiplex PCR; the TCRdb copy retains only in-frame clones and omits some. Seen here are about 160,000 clones, around four fifths observed once, and the top ten hold more than 1.5%. Sequencing was done on a sample of PBMCs. The chain recombines TRBV5-1 with TRBJ2-2, with 9 bases lining up with TRBD1. The TCR sequence derives from a man between 18 and 29 years old in good health and CMV-seronegative. The CDR3 sequence: CASSLPQGAAGELFF. The CDR3 DNA is TGCGCCAGCAGCTTGCCACAGGGGGCCGCGGGGGAGCTGTTTTTT. Full variable domain (remainder filled in from reference TRBV5-1 and TRBJ2-2): KAGVTQTPRYLIKTRGQQVTLSCSPISGHRSVSWYQQTPGQGLQFLFEYFSETQRNKGNFPGRFSGRQFSNSRSEMNVSTLELGDSALYLCASSLPQGAAGELFFGEGSRLTVL.